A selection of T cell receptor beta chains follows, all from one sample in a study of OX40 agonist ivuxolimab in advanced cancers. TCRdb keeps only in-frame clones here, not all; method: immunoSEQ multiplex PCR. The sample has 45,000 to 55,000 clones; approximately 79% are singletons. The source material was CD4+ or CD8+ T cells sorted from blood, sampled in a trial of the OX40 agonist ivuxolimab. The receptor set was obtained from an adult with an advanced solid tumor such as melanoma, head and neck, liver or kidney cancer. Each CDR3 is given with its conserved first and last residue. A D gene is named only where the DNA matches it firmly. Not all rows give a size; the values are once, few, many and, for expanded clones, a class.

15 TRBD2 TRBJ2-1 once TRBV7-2 TGTGCCAGCAGCGCTAGCGGGAGGGCCTACAATGAGCAGTTCTTC CASSASGRAYNEQFF
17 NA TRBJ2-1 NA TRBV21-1 TGTGCCAGCCCAAAGGGGGCTAGCGGGAGCTTCTACAATGAGCAGTTCTTC CASPKGASGSFYNEQFF
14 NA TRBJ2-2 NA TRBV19 TGTGCCAGTAGCCCCGTTGGGTCGGCCGGGGAGCTGTTTTTT CASSPVGSAGELFF
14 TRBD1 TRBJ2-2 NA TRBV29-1 TGCAGCGTTGGGGGGACAGAGAACACCGGGGAGCTGTTTTTT CSVGGTENTGELFF
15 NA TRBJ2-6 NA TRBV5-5 TGTGCCAGCAGCCCGGACATCTCTGGGGCCAACGTCCTGACTTTC CASSPDISGANVLTF
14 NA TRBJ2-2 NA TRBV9 TGTGCCAGCAGCGCCTCTGTGGGGACCGGGGAGCTGTTTTTT CASSASVGTGELFF
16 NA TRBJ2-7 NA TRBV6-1 TGTGCCAGCAGTGAAGCCCCGGGTCTGGGTACCTACGAGCAGTACTTC CASSEAPGLGTYEQYF
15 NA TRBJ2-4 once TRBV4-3 TGCGCCAGCAGCCAAGAAGTGGGACCAGGAAGGATTCAGTACTTC CASSQEVGPGRIQYF
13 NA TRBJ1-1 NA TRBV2 TGTGCCAGCAGTCAAGACAGGACGGCTGAAGCTTTCTTT CASSQDRTAEAFF
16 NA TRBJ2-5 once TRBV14 TGTGCCAGCAGCCCCCCGAGGGGGGGCAGGAAAGAGACCCAGTACTTC CASSPPRGGRKETQYF
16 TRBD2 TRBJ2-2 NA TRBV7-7 TGTGCCAGCAGTCCCGGACTAGCGGGAGTAACCGGGGAGCTGTTTTTT CASSPGLAGVTGELFF
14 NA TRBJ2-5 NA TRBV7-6 TGTGCCAGCAGCCCCCCCGGAGGAAGGGAGACCCAGTACTTC CASSPPGGRETQYF